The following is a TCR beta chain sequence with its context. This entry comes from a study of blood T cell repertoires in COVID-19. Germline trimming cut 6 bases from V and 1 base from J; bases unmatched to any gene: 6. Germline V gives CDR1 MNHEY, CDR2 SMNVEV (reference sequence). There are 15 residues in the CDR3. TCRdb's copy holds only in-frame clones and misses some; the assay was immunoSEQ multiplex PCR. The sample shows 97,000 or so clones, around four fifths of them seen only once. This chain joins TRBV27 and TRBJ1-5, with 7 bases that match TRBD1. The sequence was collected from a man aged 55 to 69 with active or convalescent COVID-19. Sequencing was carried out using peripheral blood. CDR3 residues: CASRPGTVSNQPQHF. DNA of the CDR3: TGTGCCAGCAGACCCGGGACAGTAAGCAATCAGCCCCAGCATTTT.